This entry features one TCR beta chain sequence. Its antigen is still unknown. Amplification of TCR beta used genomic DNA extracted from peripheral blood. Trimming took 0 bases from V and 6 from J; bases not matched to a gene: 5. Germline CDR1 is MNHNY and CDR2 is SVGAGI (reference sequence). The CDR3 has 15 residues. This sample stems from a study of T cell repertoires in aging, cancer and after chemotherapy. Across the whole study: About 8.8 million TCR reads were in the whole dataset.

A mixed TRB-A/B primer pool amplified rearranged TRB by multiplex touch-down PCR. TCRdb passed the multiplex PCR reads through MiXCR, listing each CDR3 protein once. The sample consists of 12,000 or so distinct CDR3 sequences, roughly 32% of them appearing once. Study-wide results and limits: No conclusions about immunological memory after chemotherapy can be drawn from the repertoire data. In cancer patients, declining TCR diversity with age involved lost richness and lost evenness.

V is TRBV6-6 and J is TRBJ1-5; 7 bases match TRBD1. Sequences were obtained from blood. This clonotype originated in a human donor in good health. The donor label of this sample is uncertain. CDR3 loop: CASSYSTGSGQPQHF. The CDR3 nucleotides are TGTGCCAGCAGTTACTCGACAGGGTCCGGTCAGCCCCAGCATTTT.